This T cell receptor beta chain was found in a study of T-cell reconstitution after alpha-beta-depleted transplantation in children. This clonotype appeared many times. Its antigen is not identified. Unique molecular identifiers were used in preparing the TCRbeta library. MiXCR was run by TCRdb on the PCR reads, yielding one entry per CDR3 protein. Found here are roughly 180,000 distinct CDR3 sequences, 8.5% to 14% of them singletons; the top ten hold roughly 13%. The V and J ends lost 6 bases and 3 bases respectively, with 17 bases between them. The CDR3 is 15 amino acids. The V gene's germline CDR1 is MNHEY and CDR2 SMNVEV (reference sequence). The study's findings and limits: Newly produced T cells mostly accounted for T-cell counts and diversity one year post-transplant. Recipient T cells and thymic progenitors that survived were the source of the high TCRbeta diversity seen at day 60 in some patients. It was reported that alpha-beta T cells came from several hundred expanded graft clones (about two months after transplant).

This specimen consisted of PBMCs, obtained before TCRalphabeta/CD19-depleted stem cell transplant. The chain combines TRBV27 with TRBJ1-1, with TRBD1 as a possible D gene (6 bases). The source is a boy aged 2-9 years with acute myeloid leukemia, due to receive a stem cell transplant. CDR3 loop: CASRPDTGLYTEAFF. CDR3 sequence (DNA): TGTGCCAGCAGGCCCGACACAGGGTTGTACACTGAAGCTTTCTTT.